The 27 T cell receptor beta chains reported below all come from one sample, sequenced in a study of blood T cell repertoires in COVID-19. TCRdb's copy holds only in-frame clones and misses some; the assay was immunoSEQ multiplex PCR. The repertoire holds 200,000 to 250,000 clones, with 92% as singletons. The sequencing input was peripheral blood. These TCRs come from a man between 60 and 70 years old with COVID-19, enrolled during active disease.

As concerns this clone: At one boundary the junction diverges from the germline segment, which might be a read error. This chain uses TRBV5-5 with TRBJ2-5; D is perhaps TRBD1 (5 bases). Germline CDR1 SGHKS, CDR2 YYEKEE (reference sequence). The CDR3 is 14 amino acids. DNA of the CDR3: TGTGCCGGCAGCCCAGGGCACATACAAGAGACCCAGTACTTC. Protein sequence: CAGSPGHIQETQYF.

The chain has TRBV5-1 and TRBJ2-1; 13 bases match TRBD2. Per the germline V gene, CDR1 is SGHRS and CDR2 is YFSETQ. V trimming: 3 bases; J trimming: 1 base; junction bases outside the gene matches: 4. This CDR3 contains 17 residues. The CDR3 sequence is CASSSGLAGRSYNEQFF. CDR3 DNA: TGCGCCAGCAGCTCGGGACTAGCGGGGCGGTCCTACAATGAGCAGTTCTTC.

The chain uses TRBV4-1 and TRBJ2-5, with 10 nucleotides matching TRBD1. Germline loops: CDR1 MGHRA, CDR2 YSYEKL. This CDR3 comprises 15 residues. The J segment lost 5 bases and the V segment lost 1 base, leaving 4 bases of the junction unmatched. DNA of the CDR3: TGCGCCAGCAGCCAAGGACAGGGGGCTTTGGAGACCCAGTACTTC. Amino acid sequence: CASSQGQGALETQYF.

This chain links TRBV2 with TRBJ2-2; no reliable D call. Trimming took off 8 bases at V and 3 bases at J, with 10 bases between the two ends. Germline V gene sequence: CDR1 SNHLY, CDR2 FYNNEI. This CDR3 region has 13 residues. The CDR3 DNA follows: TGTGCCAGCTCAGGCCAGTACACCGGGGAGCTGTTTTTT. This encodes CASSGQYTGELFF.

The chain uses TRBV18 and TRBJ1-3, with unresolved D. V shed 6 bases and J shed 0 bases, with 12 bases lying between them. The CDR3 contains 15 residues. Germline lookup yields CDR1 KGHSH and CDR2 LQKENI. The CDR3 spells CASSRRGSSGNTIYF. Here the CDR3 DNA reads TGTGCCAGCTCCCGACGAGGGAGCTCTGGAAACACCATATATTTT.

The chain combines TRBV6-5 with TRBJ2-5; 9 bases are a match to TRBD1. The CDR3 length is 14 residues. Germline V gene lookup returns CDR1 MNHEY and CDR2 SVGAGI. V lost 2 bases and J lost 4; bases outside the gene matches: 2. CDR3 coding DNA: TGTGCCAGCAGTTACCCGGACAGGGGAGAGACCCAGTACTTC. As protein: CASSYPDRGETQYF.

As regards this clone: The junction differs from germline at one of its ends, possibly a read error. The rearrangement joins TRBV7-9 to TRBJ1-3; D is undetermined. Germline V CDR1 and CDR2: SEHNR, FQNEAQ (reference sequence). The CDR3 covers 13 residues. CDR3 bases: TGTGCCAGCAGCTTAGCAGTTCCAGATCATATTAATTTT. It specifies CASSLAVPDHINF.

V is TRBV5-4 and J is TRBJ1-1, with 7 bases that match TRBD1. The germline CDR1 and CDR2 sequences are SGHNT and YYREEE (reference sequence). This CDR3 region has 15 residues. V trimming: 4 bases; J trimming: 2 bases; junction bases outside the gene matches: 8. CDR3 loop: CASSPYRTGNTEAFF. The CDR3 DNA reads TGTGCCAGCAGCCCCTACCGGACAGGTAACACTGAAGCTTTCTTT.

As DNA, the CDR3 is TGTGCCTGGAGTCCACCAGGGGGAACTAATGAAAAACTGTTTTTT. This codes for CAWSPPGGTNEKLFF. V and J are TRBV30 and TRBJ1-4; 7 bases map to TRBD1. V shed 2 bases and J 1 base; nucleotides not matched to a gene: 4. The CDR3 spans 15 residues. The germline gives CDR1 GTSNPN, CDR2 SVGIG (reference sequence).

The chain joins TRBV12-3 or TRBV12-4 to TRBJ2-3, with 8 nucleotides matching TRBD2. The CDR3 runs 13 residues. The V and J ends lost 7 bases and 10 bases, in that order; junction bases with no gene match: 10. The CDR3 sequence is CASTGGEAWAQYF. CDR3 coding DNA: TGTGCCAGCACCGGGGGGGAGGCATGGGCGCAGTATTTT.

This sequence joins TRBV3-1 (or the pseudogene TRBV3-2) and TRBJ2-7, with D tentatively TRBD2 (5 bases). Germline CDR1 and CDR2: LGHDT and YNNKEL (reference sequence). V was trimmed by 1 base and J by 4 bases, leaving 11 bases between them. CDR3 length: 14 residues. The CDR3: CASSQAGSLYEQYF. The CDR3 DNA reads TGTGCCAGCAGCCAAGCGGGAAGTCTTTACGAGCAGTACTTC.

The chain carries TRBV13 and TRBJ1-4, with D possibly TRBD1 on 5 matching bases. CDR3 length: 17 amino acids. In germline, CDR1 is PRHDT, CDR2 FYEKMQ (reference sequence). V was clipped by 2 bases and J by 4 bases, with 17 bases between them. In nucleotides, the CDR3 is TGTGCCAGCAGCTTAAAGTCCGGGGGGATGCTTAATGAAAAACTGTTTTTT. This translates into CASSLKSGGMLNEKLFF. The full variable domain, its missing parts supplied by reference TRBV13 and TRBJ1-4, is AAGVIQSPRHLIKEKRETATLKCYPIPRHDTVYWYQQGPGQDPQFLISFYEKMQSDKGSIPDRFSAQQFSDYHSELNMSSLELGDSALYFCASSLKSGGMLNEKLFFGSGTQLSVL.

This chain links TRBV15 with TRBJ1-5, with TRBD1 as a possible D gene (5 bases). The V and J ends lost 3 bases and 0 bases respectively, with 12 bases between them. The CDR3 is 16 residues long. Germline loops: CDR1 LNHNV, CDR2 YYDKDF (reference sequence). CDR3 nucleotides: TGTGCCACCAGCAGGGTTTCAGGGAATAGCAATCAGCCCCAGCATTTT. As protein: CATSRVSGNSNQPQHF.

The chain uses TRBV5-5 and TRBJ2-7, with 9 bases aligning to TRBD1. The CDR3 has 15 amino acids. CDR1 SGHKS and CDR2 YYEKEE come from the germline V gene (reference sequence). V lost 4 bases and J lost 9; bases outside the gene matches: 14. DNA of the CDR3: TGTGCCAGCAGCAGGGACAGGGCGGATGATATCCGGCAGTACTTC. Amino acids: CASSRDRADDIRQYF.

The rearrangement links TRBV10-2 to TRBJ1-1; 7 nucleotides match TRBD1. Looked up from germline, CDR1 is WSHSY and CDR2 is SAAADI. This CDR3 has 18 amino acids. The junction had 11 bases not matched to a gene; V was cut back by 0 bases and J by 1 base. The chain's CDR3 is CASSESPARGYSNTEAFF. CDR3 DNA sequence: TGCGCCAGCAGTGAGTCGCCGGCCAGGGGGTATTCGAACACTGAAGCTTTCTTT.

The rearrangement links TRBV7-3 to TRBJ2-1, with D unresolved. The CDR3 is 16 residues long. Germline V gives CDR1 SGHTA, CDR2 FQGTGA. V lost 1 base, J lost 0 bases, and 10 bases lay in between. The CDR3 sequence: CASSLRYGGSYNEQFF. CDR3 coding DNA: TGTGCCAGCAGCTTAAGGTACGGCGGCTCCTACAATGAGCAGTTCTTC.

The chain joins TRBV23-1 to TRBJ2-5; 9 bases are a match to TRBD2. TRBV23-1 is flagged as an ORF with uncertain function. This CDR3 is 13 amino acids long. V was clipped by 9 bases and J by 4 bases; unmatched bases: 6. The CDR3: CARRTAGGETQYF. The CDR3 DNA is TGCGCCAGGCGGACAGCGGGAGGAGAGACCCAGTACTTC.

The chain uses TRBV6-6 and TRBJ2-7, with D maybe TRBD1 (5 bases). The V gene lost 2 bases and the J gene lost 2 bases, with 10 bases spanning the gap. The CDR3 has 14 residues. Looked up from germline, CDR1 is MNHNY and CDR2 is SVGAGI (reference sequence). CDR3 coding DNA: TGTGCCAGCAGTTACGGACACCCAACCTACGAGCAGTACTTC. This sequence encodes CASSYGHPTYEQYF.

The J gene is TRBJ1-2, the V gene TRBV19; D is perhaps TRBD1 (6 bases). CDR3 length: 15 residues. The V end lost 6 bases, the J end lost 0 bases, and 14 bases lay between the germline ends. In germline, CDR1 is LNHDA, CDR2 SQIVND (reference sequence). The chain's CDR3 is CASSPLGGTNYGYTF. CDR3 sequence (DNA): TGTGCCAGTAGCCCATTAGGGGGAACTAACTATGGCTACACCTTC. The full variable domain, rest sourced from reference TRBV19 and TRBJ1-2, is DGGITQSPKYLFRKEGQNVTLSCEQNLNHDAMYWYRQDPGQGLRLIYYSQIVNDFQKGDIAEGYSVSREKKESFPLTVTSAQKNPTAFYLCASSPLGGTNYGYTFGSGTRLTVV.

CDR3 loop: CASSLGGDTQYF. The CDR3 DNA follows: TGTGCCAGCAGCCTGGGGGGAGATACGCAGTATTTT. V usage is TRBV11-2 and J usage is TRBJ2-3; tentative D call: TRBD2 (6 bases). The germline gives CDR1 SGHAT, CDR2 FQNNGV. CDR3 size: 12 residues. The germline V and J ends were trimmed by 5 bases and 5 bases, with 8 bases remaining between them.

V gene TRBV6-6 combines with J gene TRBJ2-2; D remains ambiguous. Germline CDR1 reads MNHNY; CDR2 reads SVGAGI (reference sequence). V gave up 5 bases and J gave up 7 bases, with 14 bases separating them. The CDR3 is 14 residues long. The CDR3 sequence is CASSTGPSNGELFF. The CDR3 coding sequence is TGTGCCAGCAGTACCGGTCCTTCGAACGGGGAGCTGTTTTTT.

This clone was seen a few times. The rearrangement links TRBV16 to TRBJ2-2, with D possibly being TRBD1 (6 bases). Trimming stripped 5 bases from V and 6 bases from J, with 10 bases between. This CDR3 is 13 amino acids long. Germline V lookup: CDR1 KGHSY, CDR2 FQNENV. Here the CDR3 DNA reads TGTGCCAGCAGCAGAGGGGGATCCGGGGAGCTGTTTTTT. Its translation is CASSRGGSGELFF.

The chain joins TRBV5-1 to TRBJ1-2, with D tentatively TRBD1 (6 bases). Germline-derived CDR1 and CDR2 are SGHRS and YFSETQ. Trimming stripped 2 bases from V and 4 bases from J, with 15 bases between. The CDR3 covers 15 residues. This CDR3 is CASSLGDGTSYGYTF. CDR3 coding DNA: TGCGCCAGCAGCTTAGGGGACGGGACATCCTATGGCTACACCTTC.

J is TRBJ2-1 and V is TRBV11-2; 9 nucleotides match TRBD1. This CDR3 is built from 15 residues. V lost 2 bases, J lost 4 bases, and 3 bases stayed unmatched. Germline CDR1 SGHAT, CDR2 FQNNGV. The CDR3 loop reads CASSLTGGWYNEQFF. Written as DNA, the CDR3 is TGTGCCAGCAGCTTAACAGGGGGCTGGTACAATGAGCAGTTCTTC.

The chain couples TRBV19 to TRBJ2-3; maybe TRBD2 (5 bases). Germline CDR1 LNHDA, CDR2 SQIVND (reference sequence). V shed 3 bases and J shed 6 bases, with 16 bases lying between them. The CDR3 spans 15 residues. CDR3 loop: CASSISRRGPDTQYF. CDR3 nucleotides: TGTGCCAGTAGTATTTCTCGCCGCGGGCCCGATACGCAGTATTTT.

This chain links TRBV6-5 with TRBJ1-2; D is perhaps TRBD1 (5 bases). V gave up 6 bases and J gave up 8 bases, with 13 bases separating them. The CDR3 covers 12 residues. CDR1 and CDR2 (germline): MNHEY, SVGAGI. CDR3 region: CASRQGPGGYTF. CDR3 sequence (DNA): TGTGCCAGCAGGCAGGGTCCAGGCGGCTACACCTTC.

This clone was recorded once. A far larger clone differs by one base, so this is likely a read error. CDR3 residues: CASSYFSYEQYF. For the CDR3, the DNA is TGTGCCAGCAGTTACTTCTCCTACGAGCAGTACTTC. This chain links TRBV3-1 (or the pseudogene TRBV3-2) with TRBJ2-7; D unresolved. The CDR3 is 12 amino acids. Germline V gene sequence: CDR1 LGHDT, CDR2 YNNKEL (reference sequence). V lost 6 bases and J lost 0, with 6 bases in between.